This T cell receptor beta chain was profiled in a study of T cells in Graves' hyperthyroidism and ophthalmopathy. V gave up 7 bases and J gave up 2 bases, with 12 bases separating them. The germline V gene encodes CDR1 DFQATT and CDR2 SNEGSKA (reference sequence). This CDR3 comprises 12 residues. This clonotype was detected a few times. Amplification targeted TCR beta CDR3 regions from RNA transcripts. A set of HTBI primers served as the primers for a first-round RT-PCR of the TCR CDR3. A single record per CDR3 protein comes from TCRdb applying MiXCR to the multiplex PCR reads. In the table there are hundreds of thousands of distinct CDR3 sequences, under 15% of which are singletons.

The sample comprised blood. V and J are TRBV20-1 and TRBJ2-7; perhaps TRBD1 as D (6 bases). This sequence was found in a man aged 18 to 30 with Graves' ophthalmopathy. The CDR3 sequence: CSGGQRPYEQYF. The CDR3 DNA reads TGCAGTGGGGGGCAGCGCCCCTACGAGCAGTACTTC.